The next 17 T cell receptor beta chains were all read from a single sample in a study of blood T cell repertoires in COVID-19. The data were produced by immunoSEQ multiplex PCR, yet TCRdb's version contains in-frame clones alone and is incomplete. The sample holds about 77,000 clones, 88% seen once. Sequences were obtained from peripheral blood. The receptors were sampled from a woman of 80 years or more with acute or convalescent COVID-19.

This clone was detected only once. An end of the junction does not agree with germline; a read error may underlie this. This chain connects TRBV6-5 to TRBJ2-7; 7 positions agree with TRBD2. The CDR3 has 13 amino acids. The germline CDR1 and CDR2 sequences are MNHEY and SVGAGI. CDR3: CASSTPWGGSSFF. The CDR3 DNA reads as TGTGCCAGCAGTACCCCCTGGGGCGGGAGTAGTTTCTTC.

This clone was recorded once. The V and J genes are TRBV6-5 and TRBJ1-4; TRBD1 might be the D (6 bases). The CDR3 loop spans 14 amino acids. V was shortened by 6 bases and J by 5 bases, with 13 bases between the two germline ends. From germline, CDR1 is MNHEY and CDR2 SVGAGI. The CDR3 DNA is TGTGCCAGCAGGGGGACAACAAGGAATGAAAAACTGTTTTTT. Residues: CASRGTTRNEKLFF.

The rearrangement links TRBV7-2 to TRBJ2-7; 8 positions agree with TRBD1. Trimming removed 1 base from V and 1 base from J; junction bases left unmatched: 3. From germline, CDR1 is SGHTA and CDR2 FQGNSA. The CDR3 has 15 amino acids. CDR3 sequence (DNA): TGTGCCAGCAGCTTAGTTGGGACAGGTTCCTACGAGCAGTACTTC. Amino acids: CASSLVGTGSYEQYF.

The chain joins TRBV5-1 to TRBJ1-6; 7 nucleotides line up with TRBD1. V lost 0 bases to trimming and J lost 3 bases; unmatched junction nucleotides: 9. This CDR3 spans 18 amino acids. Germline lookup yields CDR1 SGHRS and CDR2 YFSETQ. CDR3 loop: CASSLVGGQTGYNSPLHF. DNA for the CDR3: TGCGCCAGCAGCTTGGTTGGGGGACAGACGGGCTATAATTCACCCCTCCACTTT.

As DNA, the CDR3 is TGTGCCAGCAGCTTAGAGCAGCTAGGTGGTGAGCAGTTCTTC. Amino acids: CASSLEQLGGEQFF. V and J are TRBV7-9 and TRBJ2-1; unclear D gene. Trimming stripped 1 base from V and 9 bases from J, with 13 bases between. The V gene's germline CDR1 is SEHNR and CDR2 FQNEAQ (reference sequence). The CDR3 is made up of 14 amino acids.

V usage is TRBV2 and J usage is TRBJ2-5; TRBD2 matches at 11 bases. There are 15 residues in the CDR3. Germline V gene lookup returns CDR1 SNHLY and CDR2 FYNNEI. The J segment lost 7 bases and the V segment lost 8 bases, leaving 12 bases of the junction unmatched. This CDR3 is CASRLTSGGGGTQYF. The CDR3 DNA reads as TGTGCCAGCCGCCTCACTAGCGGGGGAGGGGGGACCCAGTACTTC.

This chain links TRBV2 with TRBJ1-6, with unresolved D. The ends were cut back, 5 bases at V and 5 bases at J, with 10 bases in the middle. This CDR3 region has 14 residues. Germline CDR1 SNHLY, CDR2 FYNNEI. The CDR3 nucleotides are TGTGCCAGCAGTCGTCCCGTAGATAATTCACCCCTCCACTTT. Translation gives CASSRPVDNSPLHF.

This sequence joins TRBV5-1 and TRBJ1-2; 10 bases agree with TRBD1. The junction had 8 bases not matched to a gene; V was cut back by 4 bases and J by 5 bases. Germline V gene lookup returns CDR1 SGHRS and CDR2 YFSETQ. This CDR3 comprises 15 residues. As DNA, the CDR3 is TGCGCCAGCAGCCGAGCGACAGGGGGCCCGTATGGCTACACCTTC. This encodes CASSRATGGPYGYTF.

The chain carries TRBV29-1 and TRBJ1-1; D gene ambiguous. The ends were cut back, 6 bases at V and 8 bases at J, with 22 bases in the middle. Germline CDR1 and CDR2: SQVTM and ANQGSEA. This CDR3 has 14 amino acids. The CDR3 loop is CSVSLRLGQIEAFF. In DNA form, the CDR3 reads TGCAGCGTATCCCTTAGACTAGGTCAAATCGAAGCTTTCTTT. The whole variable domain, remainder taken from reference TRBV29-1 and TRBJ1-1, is SAVISQKPSRDICQRGTSLTIQCQVDSQVTMMFWYRQQPGQSLTLIATANQGSEATYESGFVIDKFPISRPNLTFSTLTVSNMSPEDSSIYLCSVSLRLGQIEAFFGQGTRLTVV.

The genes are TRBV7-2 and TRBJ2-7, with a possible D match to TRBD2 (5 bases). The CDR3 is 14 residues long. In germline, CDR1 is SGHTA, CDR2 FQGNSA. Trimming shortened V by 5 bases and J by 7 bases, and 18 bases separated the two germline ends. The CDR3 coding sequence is TGTGCCAGCAGCCGTCAAGGGCCGACGGGGGAGCAGTACTTC. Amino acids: CASSRQGPTGEQYF.

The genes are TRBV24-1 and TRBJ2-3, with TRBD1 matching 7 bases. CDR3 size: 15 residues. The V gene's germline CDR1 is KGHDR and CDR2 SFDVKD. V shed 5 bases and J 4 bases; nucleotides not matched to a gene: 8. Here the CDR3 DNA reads TGTGCCACCAGTGGAGGGACAGACCCCGCAGATACGCAGTATTTT. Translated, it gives CATSGGTDPADTQYF.

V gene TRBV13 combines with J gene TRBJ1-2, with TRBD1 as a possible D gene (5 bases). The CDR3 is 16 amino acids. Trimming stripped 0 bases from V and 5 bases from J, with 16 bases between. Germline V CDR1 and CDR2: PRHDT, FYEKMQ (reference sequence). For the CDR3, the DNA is TGTGCCAGCAGCTTAGGGCCAGCTAGTCGGGGGTATGGCTACACCTTC. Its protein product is CASSLGPASRGYGYTF.

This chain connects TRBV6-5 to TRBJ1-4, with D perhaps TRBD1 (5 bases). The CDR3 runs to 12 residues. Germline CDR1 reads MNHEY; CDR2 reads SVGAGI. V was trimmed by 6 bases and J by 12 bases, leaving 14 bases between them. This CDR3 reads CASRGGFQQLFF. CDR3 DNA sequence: TGTGCCAGCAGGGGGGGGTTTCAGCAACTGTTTTTT.

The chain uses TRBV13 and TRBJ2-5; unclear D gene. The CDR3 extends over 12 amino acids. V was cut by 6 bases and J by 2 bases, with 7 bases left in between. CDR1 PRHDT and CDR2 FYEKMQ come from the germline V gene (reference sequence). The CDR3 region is CASRRTQETQYF. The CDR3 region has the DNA TGTGCCAGCAGACGTACTCAAGAGACCCAGTACTTC.

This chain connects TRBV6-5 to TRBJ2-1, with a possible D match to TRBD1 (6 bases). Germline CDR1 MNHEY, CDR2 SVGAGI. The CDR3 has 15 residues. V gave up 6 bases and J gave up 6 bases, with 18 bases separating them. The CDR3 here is CASRSGQGGSNEQFF. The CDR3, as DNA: TGTGCCAGCAGGTCGGGACAAGGGGGTTCCAATGAGCAGTTCTTC.

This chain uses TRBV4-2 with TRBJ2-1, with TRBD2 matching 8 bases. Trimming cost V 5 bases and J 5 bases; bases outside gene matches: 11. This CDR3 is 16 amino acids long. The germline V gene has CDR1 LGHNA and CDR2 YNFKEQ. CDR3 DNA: TGTGCCAGCAGCAAATTGGGACTAGTTAGCGACAATGAGCAGTTCTTC. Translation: CASSKLGLVSDNEQFF.

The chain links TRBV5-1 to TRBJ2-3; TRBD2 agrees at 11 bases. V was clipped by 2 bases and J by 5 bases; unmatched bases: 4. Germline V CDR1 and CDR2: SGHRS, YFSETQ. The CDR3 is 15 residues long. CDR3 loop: CASSLLAGAGDTQYF. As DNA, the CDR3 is TGCGCCAGCAGCTTACTAGCGGGAGCAGGAGATACGCAGTATTTT.